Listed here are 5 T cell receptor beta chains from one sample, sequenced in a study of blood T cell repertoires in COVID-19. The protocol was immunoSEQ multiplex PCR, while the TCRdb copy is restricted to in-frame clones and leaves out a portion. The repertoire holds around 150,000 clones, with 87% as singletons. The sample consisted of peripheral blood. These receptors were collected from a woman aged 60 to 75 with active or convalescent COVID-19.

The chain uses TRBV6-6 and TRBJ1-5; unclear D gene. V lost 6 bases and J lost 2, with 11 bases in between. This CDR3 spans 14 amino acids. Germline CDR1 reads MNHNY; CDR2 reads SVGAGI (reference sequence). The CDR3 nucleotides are TGTGCCAGCAGATTCCCAGAGGGCAATCAGCCCCAGCATTTT. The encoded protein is CASRFPEGNQPQHF.

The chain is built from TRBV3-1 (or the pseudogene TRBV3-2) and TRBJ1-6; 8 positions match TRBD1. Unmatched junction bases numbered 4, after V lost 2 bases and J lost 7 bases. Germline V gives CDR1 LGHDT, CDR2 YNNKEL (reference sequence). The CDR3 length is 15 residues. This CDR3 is CASSQLDRGNSPLHF. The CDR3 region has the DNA TGTGCCAGCAGCCAACTCGACAGGGGAAATTCACCCCTCCACTTT.

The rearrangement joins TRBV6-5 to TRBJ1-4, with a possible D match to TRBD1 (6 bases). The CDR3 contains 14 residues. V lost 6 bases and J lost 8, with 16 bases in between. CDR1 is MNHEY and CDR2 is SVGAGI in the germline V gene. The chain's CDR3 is CASSMRQDGEKLFF. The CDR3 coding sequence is TGTGCCAGCAGCATGAGACAGGACGGGGAAAAACTGTTTTTT.

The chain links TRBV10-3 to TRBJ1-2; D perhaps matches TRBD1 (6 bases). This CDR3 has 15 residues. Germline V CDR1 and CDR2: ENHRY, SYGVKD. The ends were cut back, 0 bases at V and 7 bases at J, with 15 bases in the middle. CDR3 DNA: TGTGCCATCAGTGAGTCTCCACAGGGAGTAGTTGGCTACACCTTC. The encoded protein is CAISESPQGVVGYTF.

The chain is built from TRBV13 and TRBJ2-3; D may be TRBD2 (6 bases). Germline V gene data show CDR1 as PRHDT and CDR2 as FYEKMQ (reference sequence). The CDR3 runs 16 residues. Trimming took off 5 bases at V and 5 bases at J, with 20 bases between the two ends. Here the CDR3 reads CASSPPRGLKGDTQYF. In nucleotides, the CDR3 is TGTGCCAGCAGCCCCCCCCGTGGACTAAAAGGAGATACGCAGTATTTT.